The 24 T cell receptor beta chains listed next were all sequenced from one sample in a study of T cell responses to AZD1222 COVID-19 vaccine. TCRdb keeps only in-frame clones here, not all; method: immunoSEQ multiplex PCR. The sample consists of around 110,000 clones, approximately 84% of them appearing once. The specimen was peripheral blood, collected on day 0 of AZD1222 vaccination. The receptors were sampled from an adult in good health.

This sequence joins TRBV11-2 and TRBJ1-3; D remains ambiguous. Trimming removed 1 base at V and 6 bases at J, with 10 bases between. CDR3 length: 14 amino acids. The germline V gene encodes CDR1 SGHAT and CDR2 FQNNGV. For the CDR3, the DNA is TGTGCCAGCAGCTTAGGGATCTTTCAAAACACCATATATTTT. Its protein product is CASSLGIFQNTIYF. Based on the CDR3 plus reference TRBV11-2 and TRBJ1-3, the full variable domain is EAGVAQSPRYKIIEKRQSVAFWCNPISGHATLYWYQQILGQGPKLLIQFQNNGVVDDSQLPKDRFSAERLKGVDSTLKIQPAKLEDSAVYLCASSLGIFQNTIYFGEGSWLTVV.

The chain couples TRBV4-1 to TRBJ1-5, with D possibly TRBD1 on 5 matching bases. The CDR3 consists of 21 residues. Germline V lookup: CDR1 MGHRA, CDR2 YSYEKL. Between the trimmed V and J ends, which lost 1 base and 0 bases, there was a span of 25 bases. The CDR3 nucleotides read TGCGCCAGCAGCCAAGTCGAACAGGACCTATGGCTGGGTAGTAGCAATCAGCCCCAGCATTTT. Its translation: CASSQVEQDLWLGSSNQPQHF.

The chain combines TRBV6-5 with TRBJ1-4; D may be TRBD1 (6 bases). The CDR3 contains 14 residues. The germline V and J ends were trimmed by 6 bases and 7 bases, with 15 bases remaining between them. The germline V gene has CDR1 MNHEY and CDR2 SVGAGI. CDR3 residues: CASSQLGQGEKLFF. The CDR3 region has the DNA TGTGCCAGCAGCCAATTGGGACAAGGTGAAAAACTGTTTTTT.

The DNA of the CDR3 is TGTGCCAGCAGCTTAACAAAACACGAGCAGTACTTC. This translates into CASSLTKHEQYF. V usage is TRBV7-9 and J usage is TRBJ2-7; D call uncertain. The CDR3 consists of 12 residues. Trimming removed 2 bases from V and 5 bases from J, with 7 bases in between. Germline V gene lookup returns CDR1 SEHNR and CDR2 FQNEAQ (reference sequence). The full variable domain, rest sourced from reference TRBV7-9 and TRBJ2-7, is DTGVSQNPRHKITKRGQNVTFRCDPISEHNRLYWYRQTLGQGPEFLTYFQNEAQLEKSRLLSDRFSAERPKGSFSTLEIQRTEQGDSAMYLCASSLTKHEQYFGPGTRLTVT.

This sequence joins TRBV7-9 and TRBJ2-1, with D possibly matching TRBD1 (6 bases). Germline lookup yields CDR1 SEHNR and CDR2 FQNEAQ (reference sequence). The CDR3 is 13 amino acids. Between the trimmed V and J ends, which lost 4 bases and 9 bases, there was a span of 13 bases. The CDR3 loop reads CASSYRQVGEQFF. Here the CDR3 DNA reads TGTGCCAGCAGCTACCGACAGGTCGGTGAGCAGTTCTTC.

The chain uses TRBV7-8 and TRBJ2-3; 8 nucleotides match TRBD2. The trim removed 4 bases at V and 1 base at J, leaving 7 bases unmatched. Germline V gene sequence: CDR1 SGHVS, CDR2 FQNEAQ. There are 16 residues in the CDR3. In DNA form, the CDR3 reads TGTGCCAGCAGCTACCCTAGGCGGGGGGGCACAGATACGCAGTATTTT. This sequence encodes CASSYPRRGGTDTQYF.

The chain carries TRBV18 and TRBJ1-5; D perhaps matches TRBD1 (5 bases). The V gene's germline CDR1 is KGHSH and CDR2 LQKENI. V was pared by 6 bases and J by 5 bases, with 14 bases between. This CDR3 spans 14 amino acids. The CDR3 coding sequence is TGTGCCAGCTCGAACCGGGGGGATTATCAGCCCCAGCATTTT. Translation gives CASSNRGDYQPQHF.

V and J are TRBV2 and TRBJ1-6; D is unclear. Germline lookup yields CDR1 SNHLY and CDR2 FYNNEI. Trimming shortened V by 5 bases and J by 6 bases, and 5 bases separated the two germline ends. The CDR3 covers 12 residues. The CDR3 DNA sequence: TGTGCCAGCAGTCGGGCTAATTCACCCCTCCACTTT. As protein: CASSRANSPLHF.

The table lists this clone with a few counts. V is TRBV2 and J is TRBJ1-1; possible D gene TRBD1, 6 bases. CDR3 size: 19 residues. V lost 7 bases, J lost 0 bases, and 27 bases lay in between. Germline V gene sequence: CDR1 SNHLY, CDR2 FYNNEI. CDR3 nucleotides: TGTGCCAGCAAGGGACCGGTGGGGACAAGCAAAGAGATGAACACTGAAGCTTTCTTT. Encoded protein: CASKGPVGTSKEMNTEAFF. Using reference TRBV2 and TRBJ1-1 for the parts outside the CDR3, the full variable domain is EPEVTQTPSHQVTQMGQEVILRCVPISNHLYFYWYRQILGQKVEFLVSFYNNEISEKSEIFDDQFSVERPDGSNFTLKIRSTKLEDSAMYFCASKGPVGTSKEMNTEAFFGQGTRLTVV.

The J gene is TRBJ2-3, the V gene TRBV14; 9 bases agree with TRBD2. In germline, CDR1 is SGHDN, CDR2 FVKESK. Trimming at V came to 4 bases and at J to 6 bases, leaving 11 bases not matched to a gene. There are 16 residues in the CDR3. This chain's CDR3 is CASSPFGGGAGDTQYF. In nucleotides, the CDR3 is TGTGCCAGCAGCCCCTTTGGCGGGGGGGCGGGCGATACGCAGTATTTT.

The rearrangement uses TRBV2 and TRBJ1-1; 7 positions agree with TRBD1. V lost 7 bases, J lost 3 bases, and 5 bases stayed unmatched. The CDR3 totals 13 residues. CDR1 is SNHLY, CDR2 FYNNEI, per germline. CDR3 nucleotides: TGTGCCAGCACCGGGGACAGATACACTGAAGCTTTCTTT. It specifies CASTGDRYTEAFF.

The rearrangement joins TRBV7-9 to TRBJ2-3; D is unresolved. Between the trimmed V and J ends, which lost 5 bases and 2 bases, there was a span of 14 bases. The CDR3 covers 15 residues. Germline CDR1 is SEHNR and CDR2 is FQNEAQ (reference sequence). CDR3 loop: CASSPPGISTDTQYF. The CDR3 DNA follows: TGTGCCAGCAGCCCCCCTGGGATCTCCACAGATACGCAGTATTTT. The full variable domain, its missing parts supplied by reference TRBV7-9 and TRBJ2-3, is DTGVSQNPRHKITKRGQNVTFRCDPISEHNRLYWYRQTLGQGPEFLTYFQNEAQLEKSRLLSDRFSAERPKGSFSTLEIQRTEQGDSAMYLCASSPPGISTDTQYFGPGTRLTVL.

This clone was counted between two and nine times. The chain couples TRBV13 to TRBJ1-3, with a weak D call TRBD1 (5 bases). V gave up 5 bases and J gave up 4 bases, with 12 bases separating them. The length of the CDR3 is 14 residues. CDR1 and CDR2 from the germline V gene are PRHDT and FYEKMQ (reference sequence). The CDR3 loop is CASSPTDFGNTIYF. In DNA form, the CDR3 reads TGTGCCAGCAGCCCGACAGACTTCGGAAACACCATATATTTT.

This chain connects TRBV28 to TRBJ2-1; D uncertain. The CDR3 contains 14 residues. Germline CDR1 is MDHEN and CDR2 is SYDVKM. Trimming left V 7 bases short and J 0 bases short, with 10 bases between. The CDR3 DNA follows: TGTGCCAGCATCTTTGGCGGCTCCTACAATGAGCAGTTCTTC. Encoded protein: CASIFGGSYNEQFF.

The rearrangement uses TRBV11-2 and TRBJ2-5; D is undetermined. V was trimmed by 1 base and J by 2 bases, leaving 8 bases between them. CDR1 is SGHAT and CDR2 is FQNNGV in the germline V gene. The CDR3 is made up of 14 amino acids. The CDR3 bases are TGTGCCAGCAGCTTAGGTCCTCGTCAAGAGACCCAGTACTTC. Translated: CASSLGPRQETQYF.

The sample holds one count of this clone. The CDR3: CASSDGTSGRDEQFF. The CDR3 nucleotides are TGTGCCAGCAGTGACGGGACTAGTGGGAGGGATGAGCAGTTCTTC. This chain joins TRBV6-2 or TRBV6-3 and TRBJ2-1, with TRBD2 matching 8 bases. CDR1 is MNHEY and CDR2 is SVGEGT in the germline V gene. Germline trimming cut 5 bases from V and 8 bases from J; bases unmatched to any gene: 11. CDR3 length: 15 residues.

The chain couples TRBV28 to TRBJ2-1; D is undetermined. Germline CDR1 reads MDHEN; CDR2 reads SYDVKM. V lost 7 bases and J 0 bases, leaving 13 bases between the germline ends. The CDR3 spans 15 residues. Written as DNA, the CDR3 is TGTGCCAGCACCCCCGGAAGGGTCTCCTACAATGAGCAGTTCTTC. Its translation: CASTPGRVSYNEQFF.

DNA of the CDR3: TGTGCCAGCAGTGGGGGGGGCGCGAGCTCCTATAATTCACCCCTCCACTTT. Protein sequence: CASSGGGASSYNSPLHF. The V call is TRBV27, the J call TRBJ1-6, with TRBD1 as a possible D gene (6 bases). The CDR3 has 17 residues. Germline V CDR1 and CDR2: MNHEY, SMNVEV (reference sequence). Trimming removed 5 bases from V and 0 bases from J, with 14 bases in between.

The rearrangement links TRBV9 to TRBJ2-2, with D possibly TRBD2 on 6 matching bases. Germline V gene sequence: CDR1 SGDLS, CDR2 YYNGEE. V dropped 1 base and J dropped 5 bases, with 9 bases sitting between them. The CDR3 contains 14 residues. The DNA of the CDR3 is TGTGCCAGCAGCGTACAGCGGGCGACCGGGGAGCTGTTTTTT. Protein sequence: CASSVQRATGELFF.

The chain employs TRBV7-8 and TRBJ2-1, with D maybe TRBD1 (5 bases). The V gene's germline CDR1 is SGHVS and CDR2 FQNEAQ. V was clipped by 2 bases and J by 15 bases, with 14 bases between them. The CDR3 covers 12 residues. CDR3 nucleotide sequence: TGTGCCAGCAGCTTATTAGGGCAGGGTAGGTTCTTC. Its translation: CASSLLGQGRFF.

This rearrangement joins TRBV6-5 to TRBJ1-5; D is ambiguous. Germline CDR1 and CDR2: MNHEY and SVGAGI. CDR3 length equals 13 residues. The ends were cut back, 8 bases at V and 1 base at J, with 9 bases in the middle. DNA for the CDR3: TGTGCCAGCGCAAAAACGAGCAATCAGCCCCAGCATTTT. Translating gives CASAKTSNQPQHF.

The rearrangement joins TRBV28 to TRBJ1-2; D gene ambiguous. With 6 bases removed from V and 6 bases from J, the gap between germline ends came to 20 bases. The CDR3 loop spans 15 amino acids. Germline V gene data show CDR1 as MDHEN and CDR2 as SYDVKM. CDR3 amino acids: CASRPGNRNWDGYTF. The CDR3 DNA reads TGTGCCAGCAGACCCGGCAACCGGAATTGGGATGGCTACACCTTC.

The chain combines TRBV7-2 with TRBJ2-7; 9 bases are shared with TRBD1. Germline V gene sequence: CDR1 SGHTA, CDR2 FQGNSA. This CDR3 has 15 residues. V gave up 6 bases and J gave up 6 bases; unmatched junction bases: 12. CDR3 amino acids: CASSSTPGTGIEQYF. CDR3 in DNA: TGTGCCAGCAGTTCTACCCCCGGGACAGGGATCGAGCAGTACTTC.

The chain carries TRBV3-1 (or the pseudogene TRBV3-2) and TRBJ1-1; no reliable D call. CDR1 LGHDT and CDR2 YNNKEL come from the germline V gene (reference sequence). The V end was cut by 0 bases, the J end by 1 base, with 15 bases between. CDR3 length equals 17 residues. The CDR3 DNA reads as TGTGCCAGCAGCCAAGAAAGACTGGGCGCCTCGAACACTGAAGCTTTCTTT. This translates into CASSQERLGASNTEAFF.